The clone carrying this T cell receptor (beta chain) has just one count. Its matching antigen is unknown. PCR employed 60 Vbeta and 13 Jbeta primers. Data came from immunoSEQ multiplex PCR; TCRdb stores just in-frame clones and leaves some out. The repertoire holds roughly 150,000 clones, with about 85% as singletons. These data come from a study of cytomegalovirus exposure and HLA in healthy donors. Study outcomes and limitations: Within an earlier analysis, most TCR beta V segments proved productive either about 87% or about 30% of the time.

J lost 8 bases, V lost 2 bases, and 9 bases had no gene match. Germline CDR1 MNHEY, CDR2 SVGAGI. This CDR3 comprises 15 residues. This sequence was found in a man between 50 and 59 years old in good health and CMV-seropositive. The chain combines TRBV6-5 with TRBJ2-1; 7 bases match TRBD2. The sample comprised PBMCs. In nucleotides, the CDR3 is TGTGCCAGCAGTTACGCCGGGACTAAAAAGCATGAGCAGTTCTTC. The encoded protein is CASSYAGTKKHEQFF.